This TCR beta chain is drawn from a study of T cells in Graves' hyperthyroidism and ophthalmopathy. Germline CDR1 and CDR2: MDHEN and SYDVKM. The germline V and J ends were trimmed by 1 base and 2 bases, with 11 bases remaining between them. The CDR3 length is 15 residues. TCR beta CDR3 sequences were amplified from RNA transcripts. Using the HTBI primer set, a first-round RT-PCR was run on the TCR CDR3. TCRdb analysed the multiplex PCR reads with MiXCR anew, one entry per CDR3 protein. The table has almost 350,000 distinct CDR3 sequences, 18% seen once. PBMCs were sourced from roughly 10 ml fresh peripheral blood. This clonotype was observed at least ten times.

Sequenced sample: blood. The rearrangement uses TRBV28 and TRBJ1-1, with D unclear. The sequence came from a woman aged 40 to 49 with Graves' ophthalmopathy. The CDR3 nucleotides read TGTGCCAGCAGTTTATTACAACGGGCAAACACTGAAGCTTTCTTT. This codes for CASSLLQRANTEAFF.